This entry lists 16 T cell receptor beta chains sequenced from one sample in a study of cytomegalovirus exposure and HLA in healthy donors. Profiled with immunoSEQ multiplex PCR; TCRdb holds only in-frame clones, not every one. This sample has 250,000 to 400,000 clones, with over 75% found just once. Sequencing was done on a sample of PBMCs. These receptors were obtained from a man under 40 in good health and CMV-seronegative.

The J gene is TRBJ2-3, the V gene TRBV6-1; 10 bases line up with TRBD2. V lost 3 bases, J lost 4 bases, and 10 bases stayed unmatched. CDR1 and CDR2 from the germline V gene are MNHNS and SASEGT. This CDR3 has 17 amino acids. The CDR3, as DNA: TGTGCCAGCAGTGACCCTCGTAGCGGGGGGATCCCAGATACGCAGTATTTT. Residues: CASSDPRSGGIPDTQYF.

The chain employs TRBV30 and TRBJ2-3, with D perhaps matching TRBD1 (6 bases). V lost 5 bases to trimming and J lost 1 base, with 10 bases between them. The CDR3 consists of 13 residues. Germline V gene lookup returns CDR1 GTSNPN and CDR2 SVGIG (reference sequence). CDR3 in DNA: TGTGCCTGGGACAGGAGCGGCACAGATACGCAGTATTTT. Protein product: CAWDRSGTDTQYF.

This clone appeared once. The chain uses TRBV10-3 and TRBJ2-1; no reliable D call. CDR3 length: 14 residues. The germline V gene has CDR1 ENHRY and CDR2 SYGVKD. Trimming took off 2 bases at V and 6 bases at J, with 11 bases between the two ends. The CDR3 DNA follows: TGTGCCATCAGTGAGACGATTCTATCCAATGAGCAGTTCTTC. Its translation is CAISETILSNEQFF.

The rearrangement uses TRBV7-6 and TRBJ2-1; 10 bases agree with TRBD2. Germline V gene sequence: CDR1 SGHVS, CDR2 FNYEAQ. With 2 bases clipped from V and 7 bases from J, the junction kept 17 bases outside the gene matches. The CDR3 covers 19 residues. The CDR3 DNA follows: TGTGCCAGCAGCTTAAAGACCCCAGCGGGGGGGTTTTCTCGGAATGAGCAGTTCTTC. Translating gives CASSLKTPAGGFSRNEQFF.

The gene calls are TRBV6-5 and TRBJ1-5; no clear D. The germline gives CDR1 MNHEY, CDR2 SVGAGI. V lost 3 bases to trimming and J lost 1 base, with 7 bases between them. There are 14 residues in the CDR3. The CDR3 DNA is TGTGCCAGCAGTTATTCGGGGAGCAATCAGCCCCAGCATTTT. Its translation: CASSYSGSNQPQHF.

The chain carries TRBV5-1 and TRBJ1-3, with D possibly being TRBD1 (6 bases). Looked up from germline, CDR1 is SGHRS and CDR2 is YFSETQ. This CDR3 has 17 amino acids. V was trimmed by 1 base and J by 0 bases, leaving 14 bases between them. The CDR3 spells CASSLNFQGSSGNTIYF. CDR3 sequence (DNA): TGCGCCAGCAGCTTGAACTTCCAGGGGAGCTCTGGAAACACCATATATTTT.

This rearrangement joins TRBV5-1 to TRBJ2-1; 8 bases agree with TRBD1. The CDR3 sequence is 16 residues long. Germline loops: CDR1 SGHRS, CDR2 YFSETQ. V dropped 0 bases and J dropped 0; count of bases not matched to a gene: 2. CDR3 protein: CASSLVTGGSYNEQFF. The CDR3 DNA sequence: TGCGCCAGCAGCTTGGTCACAGGGGGCTCCTACAATGAGCAGTTCTTC.

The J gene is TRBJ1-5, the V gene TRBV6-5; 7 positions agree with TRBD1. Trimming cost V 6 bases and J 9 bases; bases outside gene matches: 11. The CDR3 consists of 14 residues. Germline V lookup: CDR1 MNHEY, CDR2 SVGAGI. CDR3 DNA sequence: TGTGCCAGCAGCCGAGGGGGCGAGGGCGTGCCCCAGCATTTT. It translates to CASSRGGEGVPQHF.

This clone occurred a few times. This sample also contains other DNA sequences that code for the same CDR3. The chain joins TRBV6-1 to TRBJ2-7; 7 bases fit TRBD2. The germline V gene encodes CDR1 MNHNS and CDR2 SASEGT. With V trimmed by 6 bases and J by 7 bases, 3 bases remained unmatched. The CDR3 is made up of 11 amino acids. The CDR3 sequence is CASSLGGEQYF. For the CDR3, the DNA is TGTGCCAGCAGCTTGGGAGGGGAGCAGTACTTC.

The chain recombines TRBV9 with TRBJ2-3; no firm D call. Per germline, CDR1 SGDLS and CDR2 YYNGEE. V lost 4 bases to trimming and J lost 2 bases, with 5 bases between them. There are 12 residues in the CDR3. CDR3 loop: CASSPFTDTQYF. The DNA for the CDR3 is TGTGCCAGCAGCCCCTTCACAGATACGCAGTATTTT.

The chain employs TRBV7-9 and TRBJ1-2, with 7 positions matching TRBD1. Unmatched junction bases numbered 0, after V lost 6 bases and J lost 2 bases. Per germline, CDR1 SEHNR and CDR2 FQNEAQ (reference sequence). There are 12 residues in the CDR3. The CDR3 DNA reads TGTGCCAGCAGGGGACAGAACTATGGCTACACCTTC. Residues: CASRGQNYGYTF.

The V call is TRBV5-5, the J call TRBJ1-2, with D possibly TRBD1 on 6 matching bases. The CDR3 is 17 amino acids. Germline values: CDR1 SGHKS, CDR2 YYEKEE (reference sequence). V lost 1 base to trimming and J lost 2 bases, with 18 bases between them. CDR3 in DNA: TGTGCCAGCAGCTTGTCCAGCCAGGGGATAGGCAACTATGGCTACACCTTC. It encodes CASSLSSQGIGNYGYTF.

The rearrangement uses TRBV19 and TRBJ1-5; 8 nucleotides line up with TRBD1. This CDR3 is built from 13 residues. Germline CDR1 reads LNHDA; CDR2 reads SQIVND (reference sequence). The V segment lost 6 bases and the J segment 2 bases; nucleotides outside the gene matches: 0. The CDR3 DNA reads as TGTGCCAGTAGGGACAGGGGCAATCAGCCCCAGCATTTT. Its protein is CASRDRGNQPQHF.

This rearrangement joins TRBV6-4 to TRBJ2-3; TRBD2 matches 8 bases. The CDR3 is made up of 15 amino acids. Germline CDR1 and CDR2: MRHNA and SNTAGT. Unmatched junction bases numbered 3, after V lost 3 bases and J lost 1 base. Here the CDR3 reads CASSEPTSGTDTQYF. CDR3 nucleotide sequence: TGTGCCAGCAGTGAGCCGACTAGCGGCACAGATACGCAGTATTTT.

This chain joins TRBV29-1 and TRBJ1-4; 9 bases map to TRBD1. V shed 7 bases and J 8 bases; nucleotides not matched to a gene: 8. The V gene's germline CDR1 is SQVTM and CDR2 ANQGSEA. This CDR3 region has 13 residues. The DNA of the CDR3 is TGCAGCGCCGGGGGACAGGGAGGCGAAAAACTGTTTTTT. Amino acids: CSAGGQGGEKLFF.

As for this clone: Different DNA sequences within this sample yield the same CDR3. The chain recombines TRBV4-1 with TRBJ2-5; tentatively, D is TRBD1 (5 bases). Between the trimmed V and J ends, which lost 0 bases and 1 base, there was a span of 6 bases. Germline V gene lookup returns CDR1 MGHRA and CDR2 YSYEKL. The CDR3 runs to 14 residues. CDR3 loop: CASSQEGAQETQYF. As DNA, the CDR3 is TGCGCCAGCAGCCAAGAAGGGGCCCAAGAGACCCAGTACTTC.